The rows below give T cell receptor beta chains drawn from one sample of a study of T cells in Graves' hyperthyroidism and ophthalmopathy. Each CDR3 protein is one row after TCRdb ran MiXCR on the multiplex PCR reads. The sample holds a few hundred thousand distinct CDR3 sequences; approximately 14% are singletons and the top ten take 7.3%. The sequenced sample consisted of blood. Receptor source: a woman aged 30 to 39 with Graves' hyperthyroidism. The CDR3 runs from the conserved cysteine through the conserved F or W. Rows give clone size only sometimes, using once, few, many, or a class for an expanded clone.

v_call	j_call	clone_size	cdr3_aa
TRBV27	TRBJ2-1	many	CASTMRGWASGRDEQFF
TRBV11-3	TRBJ2-3	many	CASSFGSGTGADTQYF
TRBV11-2	TRBJ2-3	many	CASSWGLSGVSTDTQYF
TRBV10-3	TRBJ1-1	many	CAISNTGRSVNTEAFF
TRBV2	TRBJ1-5	many	CASSSHRGNNQPQHF
TRBV3-1	TRBJ1-5	many	CASSQDGGAGNQPQHF
TRBV2	TRBJ1-2	many	CASSTWVSNYGYTF
TRBV7-2	TRBJ2-2	many	CASSSSGGLLNTGELFF
TRBV7-9	TRBJ2-7	many	CASSSDRNLRSYEQYF
TRBV7-2	TRBJ2-5	many	CASSLPSETQYF
TRBV7-6	TRBJ2-3	many	CASTAGLSGQDTQYF
TRBV30	TRBJ2-1	few	CAWSRRGGQFF
TRBV28	TRBJ1-6	many	CASSLIGNRVNSPLHF
TRBV7-2	TRBJ2-6	few	CAFSPGANVLTF
TRBV24-1	TRBJ2-3	many	CATSDPQGAGDTQYF
TRBV29-1	TRBJ2-1	few	CSAGTSRSSYNEQFF
TRBV27	TRBJ2-2	.	CASRLKWGVGTGELFF
TRBV13	TRBJ2-7	.	CASSSRAYVQYF
TRBV18	TRBJ2-3	many	CASSPPVTSGADTQYF
TRBV27	TRBJ2-7	many	CASSQLSDSSYEQYF
TRBV6-2/TRBV6-3	TRBJ1-2	few	CASSYLSSGFGNYGYTF
TRBV6-2/TRBV6-3	TRBJ1-1	many	CASSYSSWSIMNTEAFF
TRBV7-9	TRBJ1-3	.	CASSLLVTGSSYF
TRBV19	TRBJ1-2	.	CASSIEGVGGGYTF
TRBV28	TRBJ2-7	many	CASSATGTGSYEQYF
TRBV19	TRBJ1-5	.	CASNLSNQPQHF
TRBV12-3/TRBV12-4	TRBJ2-1	many	CASTPHSGTYNEQFF
TRBV12-3/TRBV12-4	TRBJ1-1	many	CASSFGPGHTEAFF
TRBV27	TRBJ2-2	many	CASSLQGGNTGELFF
TRBV4-1	TRBJ1-5	.	CASSQEGHREGNQPQHF
TRBV5-1	TRBJ2-7	.	CASSQDSSTHYEQYF
TRBV30	TRBJ1-1	.	CAWKRDTEASF
TRBV6-2/TRBV6-3	TRBJ2-7	many	CASSYGRAYEQYF
TRBV28	TRBJ2-2	many	CASSYPPGTSNSGELFF
TRBV20-1	TRBJ2-5	many	CSARDRRETQYF
TRBV11-2	TRBJ2-2	many	CASRREGGELFF
TRBV15	TRBJ2-2	few	CATSRDRGRGNTGELFF
TRBV28	TRBJ2-7	many	CASGPPDLVGQYF
TRBV19	TRBJ1-5	.	CASSVRQGNQPQHF
TRBV6-5	TRBJ1-4	once	CASSSNTRNGKLFF
TRBV6-4	TRBJ1-1	.	CASDYRYNTGALNTEAFF
TRBV6-1	TRBJ1-2	many	CASSLRVYRGGYTF
TRBV12-3/TRBV12-4	TRBJ2-7	once	CASSPSGNAYEQYF
TRBV3-1	TRBJ2-7	many	CASSLKPGQGSRYEQYF
TRBV6-5	TRBJ2-1	.	CASSYSRRESYNEQFF
TRBV27	TRBJ2-3	many	CASSSRLTSTDTQYF